The 2 T cell receptor beta chains presented below share a single source sample, sequenced in a study of blood T cells in healthy people across ages. A second about 7 to 11 cycle PCR used barcoded and J-beta primers. TCRdb itself ran the 5' RACE reads through MiXCR, one entry per CDR3 protein. The table shows approximately 680,000 distinct CDR3 sequences, with approximately 31% occurring only once. Sample: blood. Receptors originate from a woman older than 75 in good health.

A note on this clonotype: A read error may be the cause here, since a much bigger clone is one base away. The chain links TRBV3-1 to TRBJ2-7; either TRBD1 or TRBD2 may supply D (5 bases each). The J call may be wrong; the DNA end is better matched by TRBJ2-5. The length of the CDR3 is 15 residues. The germline V gene encodes CDR1 LGHDT and CDR2 YNNKEL (reference sequence). CDR3 coding DNA: TGTGCCAGCAGCAAAGCCCCGGGGCCGGGGGAGACCCAGTACTTC. It encodes CASSKAPGPGETQYF.

This clonotype was recorded once. The chain couples TRBV6-2 or TRBV6-3 to TRBJ2-5; 8 bases are a match to TRBD2. J lost 7 bases, V lost 8 bases, and 12 bases had no gene match. The CDR3 has 14 amino acids. Germline V gene sequence: CDR1 MNHEY, CDR2 SVGEGT. CDR3 in DNA: TGTGCCAGCGGTCAGAGCGGGGGAGGAGGGACCCAGTACTTC. This translates into CASGQSGGGGTQYF.